This T cell receptor beta chain is from a study of chronic HIV infection and antiretroviral therapy. This clonotype has ten or more counts. V shed 4 bases and J 1 base; nucleotides not matched to a gene: 2. Germline lookup yields CDR1 SEHNR and CDR2 FQNEAQ (reference sequence). The CDR3 spans 15 residues. Using its own MiXCR run on the 5' RACE reads, TCRdb lists one record per CDR3 protein. Of about 31,000 distinct CDR3 sequences listed, 7% to 10% were seen once; the top ten hold roughly 2.4%. The material sequenced was peripheral blood. The rearrangement joins TRBV7-9 to TRBJ1-4, with 8 bases lining up with TRBD1. The receptor's source is an adult who had HIV and had not received antiretroviral therapy, or was an uninfected healthy control (not recorded which). CDR3 loop: CASSYTGGTNEKLFF. The CDR3 DNA reads as TGTGCCAGCAGCTATACAGGGGGAACTAATGAAAAACTGTTTTTT. The full variable domain, in which reference TRBV7-9 and TRBJ1-4 provide the parts outside the CDR3, is DTGVSQNPRHKITKRGQNVTFRCDPISEHNRLYWYRQTLGQGPEFLTYFQNEAQLEKSRLLSDRFSAERPKGSFSTLEIQRTEQGDSAMYLCASSYTGGTNEKLFFGSGTQLSVL.